This TCR beta chain was obtained from a study of blood T cell repertoires in COVID-19. Study in general: From the United States, Italy and Spain came samples of acute and convalescent COVID-19. T cells, B-cell-depleted T cells, or PBMCs provided the cDNA or gDNA that served as material.

Authors' analysis steps: The authors estimated nucleated cell counts from reference gene primer amplification. Here immunoSEQ multiplex PCR was the method, and the copy in TCRdb shows in-frame clones only, minus some. The DNA gave D and trimming, while V, J and clone size come from that table. The sample shows under 200,000 clones, around four fifths of them seen only once. The CDR3 consists of 11 residues. Trimming shortened V by 6 bases and J by 8 bases, and 10 bases separated the two germline ends. The germline V gene has CDR1 LNHDA and CDR2 SQIVND (reference sequence). While infection was still active, Seattle patients were enrolled and then followed longitudinally.

The sequence was collected from a woman of 80 years or more with COVID-19, enrolled during active disease. V gene TRBV19 combines with J gene TRBJ1-2; the D is unclear. The material sequenced was peripheral blood. DNA for the CDR3: TGTGCCAGTAGCAACAGACGGGGCTACACCTTC. Translated: CASSNRRGYTF.